One sample yielded the 18 T cell receptor beta chains listed below, sequenced in a study of Graves' ophthalmopathy and Graves' hyperthyroidism (dated by TCRdb to between 2018 and 2020). Sequenced using an Illumina HiSeq 2000. For repertoire sequencing, the TCR beta CDR3 regions were amplified from RNA transcripts. HTBI primers and the Qiagen OneStep RT-PCR kit were used in a first-round RT-PCR, which was followed by a second-round multiplex PCR, size selection and purification. TCRdb reran the public reads through fastp at Q25 and MiXCR, keeping productive beta chains. For every CDR3 protein sequence, its rows merge into one entry that carries the most common genes and DNA. The sample table holds over 650,000 distinct CDR3 sequences, of which 35% to 45% were seen once. The ten biggest clones cover about 3.3% of the sample. Source material: peripheral blood. All receptors come from an adult man with Graves' ophthalmopathy.

A remark on this clonotype: The junction shows a germline mismatch at one end, possibly a read error. The chain links TRBV11-2 to TRBJ2-5, with TRBD1 matching 7 bases. Germline V lookup: CDR1 SGHAT, CDR2 FQNNGV. This CDR3 has 13 amino acids. For the CDR3, the DNA is TGTGCCACCAGCAAACAGGGGCGGGAGACCCAGTACTTC. It translates to CATSKQGRETQYF.

The genes are TRBV2 and TRBJ2-5; D gene unclear. Trimming removed 6 bases from V and 5 bases from J, with 16 bases in between. The V gene's germline CDR1 is SNHLY and CDR2 FYNNEI. This CDR3 region has 14 residues. CDR3 residues: CASRAPSGGETQYF. CDR3 sequence (DNA): TGTGCCAGCAGGGCCCCGTCCGGTGGGGAGACCCAGTACTTC. The full variable domain, its missing parts supplied by reference TRBV2 and TRBJ2-5, is EPEVTQTPSHQVTQMGQEVILRCVPISNHLYFYWYRQILGQKVEFLVSFYNNEISEKSEIFDDQFSVERPDGSNFTLKIRSTKLEDSAMYFCASRAPSGGETQYFGPGTRLLVL.

The J gene is TRBJ2-7, the V gene TRBV29-1; TRBD2 matches at 10 bases. The CDR3 is made up of 12 amino acids. The V segment lost 8 bases and the J segment 4 bases; nucleotides outside the gene matches: 5. Germline loops: CDR1 SQVTM, CDR2 ANQGSEA. DNA for the CDR3: TGCAGCTTGGGACTAGCGTCGTACGAGCAGTACTTC. It codes for CSLGLASYEQYF.

This clonotype was counted only a few times. The chain employs TRBV7-2 and TRBJ2-6; D perhaps matches TRBD2 (5 bases). The CDR3 is made up of 19 amino acids. Germline V lookup: CDR1 SGHTA, CDR2 FQGNSA. The germline V and J ends were trimmed by 5 bases and 1 base, with 21 bases remaining between them. CDR3 nucleotide sequence: TGTGCCAGCAGCCAAGAGCTGACGGGAATTTTATCTGGGGCCAACGTCCTGACTTTC. Its translation is CASSQELTGILSGANVLTF.

DNA of the CDR3: TGTGCCAGCTCACCACCAACTGGGGCGACCCAGTACTTC. Translated, it gives CASSPPTGATQYF. The V and J genes are TRBV7-8 and TRBJ2-5, with D perhaps TRBD1 (5 bases). Germline V gene lookup returns CDR1 SGHVS and CDR2 FQNEAQ. The V end lost 8 bases, the J end lost 7 bases, and 17 bases lay between the germline ends. The CDR3 covers 13 residues.

The chain couples TRBV11-2 to TRBJ2-2; D is unresolved. Trimming removed 1 base from V and 5 bases from J, with 11 bases in between. The CDR3 has 15 amino acids. Germline V gene data show CDR1 as SGHAT and CDR2 as FQNNGV. CDR3 residues: CASSLVSGVTGELFF. The CDR3 coding sequence is TGTGCCAGCAGCTTAGTGTCTGGGGTGACCGGGGAGCTGTTTTTT.

In the case of this clonotype: A single base separates this from a much larger clone, so it may be a read error. This chain connects TRBV7-2 to TRBJ1-1; a possible D gene is TRBD1 (6 bases). Germline loops: CDR1 SGHTA, CDR2 FQGNSA. V was shortened by 4 bases and J by 11 bases, with 17 bases between the two germline ends. There are 13 residues in the CDR3. CDR3 DNA: TGTGCCAGCAGCTCATCTCCGGAGGGGGGGGCTTTCTTT. Amino acid sequence: CASSSSPEGGAFF.

This clonotype was observed a handful of times. The chain carries TRBV5-1 and TRBJ1-1; D remains ambiguous. The V end lost 9 bases, the J end lost 1 base, and 13 bases lay between the germline ends. Germline V gene data show CDR1 as SGHRS and CDR2 as YFSETQ. This CDR3 is built from 13 residues. CDR3 in amino acids: CATKTDSNTEAFF. The CDR3 DNA sequence: TGCGCCACAAAGACGGACTCGAACACTGAAGCTTTCTTT.

V and J are TRBV7-9 and TRBJ2-2; the match to TRBD1 covers 7 bases. The V and J ends lost 10 bases and 8 bases, in that order; junction bases with no gene match: 10. The CDR3 has 13 residues. Germline V CDR1 and CDR2: SEHNR, FQNEAQ (reference sequence). The CDR3 is CATTTGSSGELFF. The CDR3, as DNA: TGTGCCACTACGACAGGGAGCTCTGGGGAGCTGTTTTTT.

Only a few counts were recorded for this clonotype. This sequence joins TRBV20-1 and TRBJ1-4; 9 bases are a match to TRBD1. Losses at the gene ends were 6 bases for V and 7 bases for J; bases not matched to a gene: 3. There are 12 residues in the CDR3. Germline-derived CDR1 and CDR2 are DFQATT and SNEGSKA (reference sequence). CDR3 sequence: CSASDRGEKLFF. The CDR3 DNA sequence: TGCAGTGCCTCGGACAGGGGTGAAAAACTGTTTTTT.

This clonotype was observed many times. CDR3 sequence (DNA): TGTGCCAGCAGCTTTGGCGGGAGACGGAGCGAGCAGTACTTC. As protein: CASSFGGRRSEQYF. The chain carries TRBV7-9 and TRBJ2-7, with 7 bases that match TRBD2. V lost 3 bases and J lost 6; bases outside the gene matches: 8. CDR3 length: 14 residues. Germline lookup yields CDR1 SEHNR and CDR2 FQNEAQ (reference sequence). Together with reference TRBV7-9 and TRBJ2-7, the CDR3 gives the full variable domain: DTGVSQNPRHKITKRGQNVTFRCDPISEHNRLYWYRQTLGQGPEFLTYFQNEAQLEKSRLLSDRFSAERPKGSFSTLEIQRTEQGDSAMYLCASSFGGRRSEQYFGPGTRLTVT.

This clonotype was detected many times. The CDR3 DNA reads TGTGCCAGCAGGAGCCCCGGGACAGCGGTCTCCTACGAGCAGTACTTC. Translated, it gives CASRSPGTAVSYEQYF. The chain carries TRBV7-2 and TRBJ2-7; 7 bases map to TRBD1. The length of the CDR3 is 16 residues. Germline V lookup: CDR1 SGHTA, CDR2 FQGNSA. With V trimmed by 6 bases and J by 0 bases, 11 bases remained unmatched.

This sequence joins TRBV7-9 and TRBJ1-4; 9 nucleotides match TRBD1. CDR1 SEHNR and CDR2 FQNEAQ come from the germline V gene (reference sequence). The length of the CDR3 is 15 residues. V shed 1 base, J shed 5 bases, and the junction held 2 bases outside the gene matches. The chain's CDR3 is CASSLDGTGNEKLFF. The CDR3 region has the DNA TGTGCCAGCAGCTTAGACGGGACAGGGAATGAAAAACTGTTTTTT.

Turning to this clonotype: This clone may be a read error of a much larger clone one base away. This chain connects TRBV7-2 to TRBJ1-4; no clear D gene. Germline-derived CDR1 and CDR2 are SGHTA and FQGNSA. The CDR3 length is 14 residues. CDR3 sequence reads: CAGSSDLLKEKLFF. In DNA, the CDR3 is TGTGCCGGCAGCTCGGACTTGTTGAAAGAAAAACTGTTTTTT.

This chain connects TRBV6-1 to TRBJ1-5; possible D gene TRBD1, 5 bases. Germline CDR1 reads MNHNS; CDR2 reads SASEGT. V lost 2 bases and J lost 4, with 18 bases in between. This CDR3 region has 17 residues. This CDR3 reads CASSEKTGGYRNQPQHF. CDR3 nucleotide sequence: TGTGCCAGCAGTGAAAAAACAGGCGGATATAGGAATCAGCCCCAGCATTTT.

This sequence joins TRBV5-1 and TRBJ2-5, with D hard to call. This CDR3 comprises 12 residues. Germline V gene lookup returns CDR1 SGHRS and CDR2 YFSETQ. Trimming pared 0 bases from V and 10 bases from J, leaving 10 bases between. The CDR3 is CASSLGHNVQYF. The CDR3 DNA sequence: TGCGCCAGCAGCTTGGGGCACAACGTCCAGTACTTC.

This clonotype showed up many times. The chain uses TRBV5-1 and TRBJ2-7, with TRBD1 as a possible D gene (6 bases). V lost 4 bases, J lost 7 bases, and 15 bases lay in between. Germline V CDR1 and CDR2: SGHRS, YFSETQ. This CDR3 region has 13 residues. The CDR3 spells CASSREDRREQYF. The CDR3 DNA follows: TGCGCCAGCAGCAGAGAAGACAGGCGTGAGCAGTACTTC. Variable domain in full (rest from reference TRBV5-1 and TRBJ2-7): KAGVTQTPRYLIKTRGQQVTLSCSPISGHRSVSWYQQTPGQGLQFLFEYFSETQRNKGNFPGRFSGRQFSNSRSEMNVSTLELGDSALYLCASSREDRREQYFGPGTRLTVT.

This clonotype was detected only a few times. The chain recombines TRBV20-1 with TRBJ1-2, with D unclear. From germline, CDR1 is DFQATT and CDR2 SNEGSKA (reference sequence). V dropped 0 bases and J dropped 5 bases, with 16 bases sitting between them. The CDR3 runs 15 residues. The CDR3 DNA follows: TGCAGTGCTAGAGATTCTACCACAGCGGAATATGGCTACACCTTC. Amino acid sequence: CSARDSTTAEYGYTF.